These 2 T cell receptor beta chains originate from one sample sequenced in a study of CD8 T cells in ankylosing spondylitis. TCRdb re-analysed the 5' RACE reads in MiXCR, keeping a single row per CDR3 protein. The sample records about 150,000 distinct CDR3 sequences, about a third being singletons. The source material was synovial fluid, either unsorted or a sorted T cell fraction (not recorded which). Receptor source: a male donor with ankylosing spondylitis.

The CDR3 coding sequence is TGTGCCAGCAGCTCGACTAGAGGGAGGCGCAATGAGCAGTTCTTC. This translates into CASSSTRGRRNEQFF. The chain employs TRBV7-9 and TRBJ2-1, with TRBD2 as a possible D gene (6 bases). Germline V gives CDR1 SEHNR, CDR2 FQNEAQ (reference sequence). This CDR3 contains 15 residues. V was cut by 4 bases and J by 6 bases, with 16 bases left in between.

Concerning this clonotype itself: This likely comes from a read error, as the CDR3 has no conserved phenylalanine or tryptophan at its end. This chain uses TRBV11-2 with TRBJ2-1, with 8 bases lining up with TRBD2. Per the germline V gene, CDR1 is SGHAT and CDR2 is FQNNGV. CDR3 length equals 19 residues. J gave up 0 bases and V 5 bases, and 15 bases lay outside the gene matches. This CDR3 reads CASSPRGAGGALSYNEQFY. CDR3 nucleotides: TGTGCCAGCAGCCCCCGAGGGGCCGGGGGGGCCCTCTCCTACAATGAGCAGTTCTAC.